One T cell receptor beta chain is described in this entry. The repertoire was sequenced with immunoSEQ multiplex PCR; TCRdb's copy has only in-frame clones and lacks some. Among under 75,000 clones, 70% to 90% were seen once, and the ten largest hold about 5%. This specimen belongs to a study of technical replicates of blood from a handful of donors. The CDR3 runs 18 residues. This chain links TRBV21-1 with TRBJ2-1; no check of the table's D call, TRBD2, against the DNA was made. TRBV21-1 is flagged as a pseudogene. This clonotype originated in a human donor in good health. Some clones in this sample may be carry-over from other donors' samples. The sequencing sample was made of PBMCs. This CDR3 is CASSKVGGGPLWHNEQFF. CDR3 nucleotide sequence: TGTGCCAGCAGCAAAGTTGGGGGAGGGCCGTTGTGGCACAATGAGCAGTTCTTC.